This TCR beta chain originates from a study of cytomegalovirus exposure and HLA in healthy donors. Points from the study as a whole: Using a false discovery rate of 0.05, a later analysis showed that approximately 17,000 TCR beta sequences were associated with HLA alleles. Later findings reportedly placed an Asian-associated ancestry cluster below the roughly 670-donor mean for N-insertions. The majority of CMV-associated TCR beta chains were reported as apparently HLA-restricted in a later analysis. In vitro experiments confirmed that three CMV-associated chains were specific for CMV antigens.

In the PCR, 60 Vbeta and 13 Jbeta primers were used. Using immunoSEQ multiplex PCR, the repertoire was profiled, and TCRdb retains in-frame clones only, with some absent. This sample has 150,000 to 200,000 clones, with about 80% found just once. The germline gives CDR1 KGHSH, CDR2 LQKENI. Trimming took off 0 bases at V and 2 bases at J, with 11 bases between the two ends. The CDR3 contains 16 residues. On this clone itself: Its target is not known.

V usage is TRBV18 and J usage is TRBJ2-1; possibly TRBD2 for D (6 bases). The TCR originated in a woman between 25 and 40 years old in good health and CMV-seronegative. The sample was PBMCs. CDR3 bases: TGTGCCAGCTCACCACCGAGCACGGGGGCCTACAATGAGCAGTTCTTC. It encodes CASSPPSTGAYNEQFF.